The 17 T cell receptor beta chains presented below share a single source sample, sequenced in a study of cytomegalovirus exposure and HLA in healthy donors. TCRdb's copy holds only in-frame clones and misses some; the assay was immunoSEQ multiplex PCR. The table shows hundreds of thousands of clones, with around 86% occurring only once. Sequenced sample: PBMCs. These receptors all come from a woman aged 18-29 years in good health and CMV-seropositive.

CDR3 residues: CASRRERRPFGEQFF. The CDR3 nucleotides are TGTGCCAGCAGAAGAGAGCGGAGGCCCTTTGGGGAGCAGTTCTTC. The chain recombines TRBV6-6 with TRBJ2-1; the D gene is possibly TRBD2 (5 bases). V was trimmed by 6 bases and J by 10 bases, leaving 22 bases between them. CDR3 length equals 15 residues. Germline CDR1 and CDR2: MNHNY and SVGAGI (reference sequence).

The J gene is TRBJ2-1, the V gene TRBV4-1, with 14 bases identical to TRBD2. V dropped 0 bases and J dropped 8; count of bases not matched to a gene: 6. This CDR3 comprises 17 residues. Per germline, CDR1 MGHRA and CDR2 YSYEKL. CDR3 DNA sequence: TGCGCCAGCAGCCAAGAAGACGGGACTAGCGGGAGCGATGAGCAGTTCTTC. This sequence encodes CASSQEDGTSGSDEQFF.

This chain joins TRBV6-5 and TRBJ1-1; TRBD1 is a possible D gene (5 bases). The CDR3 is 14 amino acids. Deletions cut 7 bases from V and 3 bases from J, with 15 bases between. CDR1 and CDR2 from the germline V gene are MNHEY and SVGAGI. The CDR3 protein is CASKLRRGYTEAFF. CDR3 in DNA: TGTGCCAGCAAGTTACGGAGGGGATACACTGAAGCTTTCTTT.

The CDR3 here is CASSRMGQNYGYTF. The CDR3 DNA is TGTGCCAGCAGCCGCATGGGACAGAACTATGGCTACACCTTC. The gene calls are TRBV11-2 and TRBJ1-2; the match to TRBD1 covers 7 bases. V lost 5 bases and J lost 2; bases outside the gene matches: 5. The germline V gene has CDR1 SGHAT and CDR2 FQNNGV. The CDR3 extends over 14 amino acids.

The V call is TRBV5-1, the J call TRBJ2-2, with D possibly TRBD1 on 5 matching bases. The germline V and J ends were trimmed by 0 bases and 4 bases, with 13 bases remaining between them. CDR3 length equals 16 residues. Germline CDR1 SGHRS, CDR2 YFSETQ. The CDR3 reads CASSLDSGQVTGELFF. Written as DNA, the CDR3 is TGCGCCAGCAGCTTGGATTCCGGACAAGTCACCGGGGAGCTGTTTTTT.

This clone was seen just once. In nucleotides, the CDR3 is TGTGCCAGCAGTTACAGTCTTGGGGCGTTCGAGCAGTACTTC. Encoded protein: CASSYSLGAFEQYF. V usage is TRBV6-5 and J usage is TRBJ2-7; maybe TRBD1 (5 bases). Germline V gives CDR1 MNHEY, CDR2 SVGAGI. CDR3 length: 14 amino acids. Deletions cut 2 bases from V and 6 bases from J, with 14 bases between.

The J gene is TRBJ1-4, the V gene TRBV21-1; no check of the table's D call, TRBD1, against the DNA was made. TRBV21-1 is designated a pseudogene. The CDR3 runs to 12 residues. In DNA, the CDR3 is TGTTCCTTAAGGACAGGGGATGAAAAACTGTTTTTT. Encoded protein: CSLRTGDEKLFF.

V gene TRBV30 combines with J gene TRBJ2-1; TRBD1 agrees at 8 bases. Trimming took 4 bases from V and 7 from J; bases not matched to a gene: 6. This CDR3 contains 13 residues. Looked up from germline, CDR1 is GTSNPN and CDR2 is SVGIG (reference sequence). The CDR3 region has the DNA TGTGCCTGGAACAGGGGGAATGGGAATGAGCAGTTCTTC. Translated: CAWNRGNGNEQFF.

In DNA, the CDR3 is TGTGCCAGCAGTTCGATGGGACTAGCGGGAGCGAGCTCCTACAATGAGCAGTTCTTC. This gives the protein CASSSMGLAGASSYNEQFF. The chain couples TRBV27 to TRBJ2-1; 14 bases agree with TRBD2. After removal of 4 bases from V and 0 bases from J, the junction contained 8 bases not matched to a gene. The CDR3 totals 19 residues. Germline loops: CDR1 MNHEY, CDR2 SMNVEV (reference sequence).

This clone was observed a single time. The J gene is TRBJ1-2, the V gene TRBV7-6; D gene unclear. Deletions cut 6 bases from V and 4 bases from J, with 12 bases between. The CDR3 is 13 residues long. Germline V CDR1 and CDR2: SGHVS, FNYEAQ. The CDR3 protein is CASSAGRIYGYTF. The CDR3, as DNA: TGTGCCAGCAGTGCCGGGAGGATCTATGGCTACACCTTC.

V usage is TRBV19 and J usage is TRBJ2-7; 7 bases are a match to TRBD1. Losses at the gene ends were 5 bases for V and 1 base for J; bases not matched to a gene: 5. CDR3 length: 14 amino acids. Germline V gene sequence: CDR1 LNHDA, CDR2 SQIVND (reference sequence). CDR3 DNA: TGTGCCAGTAGTCCTTGGACAGGATCCTACGAGCAGTACTTC. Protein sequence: CASSPWTGSYEQYF.

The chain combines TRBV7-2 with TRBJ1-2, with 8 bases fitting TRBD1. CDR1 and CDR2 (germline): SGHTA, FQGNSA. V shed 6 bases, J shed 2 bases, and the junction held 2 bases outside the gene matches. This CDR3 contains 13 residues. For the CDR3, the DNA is TGTGCCAGCAGGTGGACAGGGAACTATGGCTACACCTTC. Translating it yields CASRWTGNYGYTF.

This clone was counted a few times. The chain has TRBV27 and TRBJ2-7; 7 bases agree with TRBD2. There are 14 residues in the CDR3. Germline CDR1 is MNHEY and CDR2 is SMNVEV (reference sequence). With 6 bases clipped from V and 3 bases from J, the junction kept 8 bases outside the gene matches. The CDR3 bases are TGTGCCAGCAGATTCACCCAGCGGGGCTACGAGCAGTACTTC. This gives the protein CASRFTQRGYEQYF.

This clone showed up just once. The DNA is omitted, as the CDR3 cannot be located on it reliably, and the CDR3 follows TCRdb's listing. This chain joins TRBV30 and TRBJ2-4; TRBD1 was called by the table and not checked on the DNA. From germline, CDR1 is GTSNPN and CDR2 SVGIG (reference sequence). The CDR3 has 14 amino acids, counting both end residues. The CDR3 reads CAWGPGTGTGVSYF.

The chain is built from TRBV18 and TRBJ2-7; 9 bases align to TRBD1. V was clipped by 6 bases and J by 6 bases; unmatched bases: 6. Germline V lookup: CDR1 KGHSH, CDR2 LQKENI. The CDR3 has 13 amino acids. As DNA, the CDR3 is TGTGCCAGCTCTCGGGACAGGGTAGGCGAGCAGTACTTC. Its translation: CASSRDRVGEQYF.

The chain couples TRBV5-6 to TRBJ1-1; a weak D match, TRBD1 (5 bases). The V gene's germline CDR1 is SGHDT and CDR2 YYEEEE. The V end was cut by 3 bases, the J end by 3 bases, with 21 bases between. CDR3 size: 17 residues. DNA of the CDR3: TGTGCCAGCAGCTCGAGCCTCAGGCAGGGTTTGGACACTGAAGCTTTCTTT. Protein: CASSSSLRQGLDTEAFF.

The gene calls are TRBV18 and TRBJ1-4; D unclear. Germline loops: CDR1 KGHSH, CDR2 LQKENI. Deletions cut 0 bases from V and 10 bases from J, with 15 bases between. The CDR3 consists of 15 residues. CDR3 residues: CASSPPTRVRGKLFF. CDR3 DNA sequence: TGTGCCAGCTCACCACCTACAAGGGTTCGGGGAAAACTGTTTTTT.